A selection of T cell receptor beta chains follows, all from one sample in a study of T cell responses to AZD1222 COVID-19 vaccine. Data came from immunoSEQ multiplex PCR; TCRdb stores just in-frame clones and leaves some out. The table lists fewer than 150,000 clones, roughly 91% of them singletons. The sample consisted of peripheral blood, taken on day 0 of AZD1222 vaccination. The origin of the receptors is an adult in good health. The CDR3 runs from the conserved cysteine through the conserved F or W. Each record gives: J gene, clone size, V gene, D gene, CDR3 DNA, CDR3 protein. The D gene is left open where the match is weak. Only some rows state a clone size, as once, few, many or a class for expanded clones.

TRBJ2-7	.	TRBV7-9	TRBD1	TGTGCCAGCAGCATAGGGACAGGGCGGGCCTACGAGCAGTACTTC	CASSIGTGRAYEQYF
TRBJ2-4	once	TRBV7-8	TRBD2	TGTGCCAGCAGCTTACGGGCTAGCGGGAGGCCCGGGGACATTCAGTACTTC	CASSLRASGRPGDIQYF
TRBJ1-1	.	TRBV27	.	TGTGCCAGCATAAAAATCCCGGGACACGCGGGAGCTGAAGCTTTCTTT	CASIKIPGHAGAEAFF
TRBJ1-5	.	TRBV12-3/TRBV12-4	.	TGTGCCAGCAGGGACTATCCCGAAGGGCCCCAGCATTTT	CASRDYPEGPQHF
TRBJ1-2	.	TRBV6-5	.	TGTGCCAGCAGTCGACGGACGGAGAGGGACTATGGCTACACCTTC	CASSRRTERDYGYTF
TRBJ2-7	.	TRBV30	.	TGTGCCTGGAGTTTGACAAGCTCCTACGAGCAGTACTTC	CAWSLTSSYEQYF
TRBJ2-3	.	TRBV7-8	TRBD2	TGTGCCAGCAGCTTAGCGGTAGCGGGGGGGATGAGCACAGATACGCAGTATTTT	CASSLAVAGGMSTDTQYF
TRBJ1-1	.	TRBV10-3	.	TGTGCCATCAGGGGCCGGGAGGCCCCAGGTGCTTTCTTT	CAIRGREAPGAFF
TRBJ2-3	.	TRBV9	.	TGTGCCAGCAGCGTAGTCGGGGTCACAGATACGCAGTATTTT	CASSVVGVTDTQYF
TRBJ1-6	.	TRBV9	.	TGTGCCAGCAGCCCCTCGGACGGCTGGAATTCACCCCTCCACTTT	CASSPSDGWNSPLHF
TRBJ1-5	.	TRBV7-8	.	TGTGCCAGCAGCGCCGGGGGAGGGGAGCCCCAGCATTTT	CASSAGGGEPQHF
TRBJ1-1	.	TRBV6-5	.	TGTGCCAGCAGTTACACTGCGGGGGGGACCGAAGCTTTCTTT	CASSYTAGGTEAFF
TRBJ2-1	.	TRBV14	TRBD2	TGTGCCAGCAGCCAAGTGACTAGCGGGAAGCCATTGGGTGAGCAGTTCTTC	CASSQVTSGKPLGEQFF
TRBJ2-3	.	TRBV14	TRBD1	TGTGCCAGCAGCCTACAGGGGGCGTTGACAGATACGCAGTATTTT	CASSLQGALTDTQYF
TRBJ1-1	once	TRBV10-2	.	TGCGCCAGCAGGGGACTCATGAACACTGAAGCTTTCTTT	CASRGLMNTEAFF
TRBJ1-6	.	TRBV7-9	.	TGTGCCAGCAGCAACCCTCAGATAGGGTATAATTCACCCCTCCACTTT	CASSNPQIGYNSPLHF
TRBJ2-3	.	TRBV5-4	TRBD2	TGTGCCAGCAGCAATCTAGCGGAAGATACGCAGTATTTT	CASSNLAEDTQYF
TRBJ2-5	.	TRBV7-2	TRBD1	TGTGCCAGCAGCTCGGGACAGCAAGAGACCCAGTACTTC	CASSSGQQETQYF
TRBJ2-7	.	TRBV6-5	.	TGTGCCACCAAGGAGTCCGGACTTGTCGAGCAGTACTTC	CATKESGLVEQYF
TRBJ2-7	.	TRBV5-1	TRBD2	TGCGCCAGCAGCTTGGAAGCGGGGACTAATCTCTACGAGCAGTACTTC	CASSLEAGTNLYEQYF
TRBJ1-2	once	TRBV9	.	TGTGCCAGCAGCTCAGGAGGGACTGGCTACACCTTC	CASSSGGTGYTF
TRBJ1-6	.	TRBV9	TRBD1	TGTGCCAGCCAGGGACAGGATAATTCACCCCTCCACTTT	CASQGQDNSPLHF
TRBJ2-1	.	TRBV7-3	.	TGTGCCAGCAGCGATGACCCCCCCAATGAGCAGTTCTTC	CASSDDPPNEQFF
TRBJ1-1	.	TRBV7-9	.	TGTGCCAGCAGCTTACTTTCTGAAGCTTTCTTT	CASSLLSEAFF
TRBJ2-1	.	TRBV12-3/TRBV12-4	TRBD2	TGTGCCAGCACCAGGACTAGCGGCAATGAGCAGTTCTTC	CASTRTSGNEQFF
TRBJ2-7	.	TRBV3-1/TRBV3-2	TRBD2	TGTGCCAGCAGCCAAGTGGCCAGCGGGGGGCCAGGGGAGCAGTACTTC	CASSQVASGGPGEQYF
TRBJ2-7	.	TRBV7-2	.	TGTGCCAGCAGCTTAAACCTATACGAGCAGTACTTC	CASSLNLYEQYF
TRBJ2-7	.	TRBV7-9	TRBD2	TGTGCCAGCAGCCAGGGAACGGGACTAGCGGGAGGCCGAACCTACGAGCAGTACTTC	CASSQGTGLAGGRTYEQYF
TRBJ2-5	.	TRBV6-2/TRBV6-3	TRBD1	TGTGCCAGCAGTTATACAGGGGGCCGAGAGACCCAGTACTTC	CASSYTGGRETQYF
TRBJ2-7	once	TRBV28	.	TGTGCCAGCAGATTTGGACTGGCTGGAGGGTACGAGCAGTACTTC	CASRFGLAGGYEQYF
TRBJ2-5	.	TRBV6-1	.	TGTGCCAGCAGTGAAGCGATCCGCGGGGTGGGGGAACCCCAGTACTTC	CASSEAIRGVGEPQYF
TRBJ2-3	.	TRBV29-1	TRBD2	TGCAGCGTTGGAGGTCTAGCGGGTTCAGATACGCAGTATTTT	CSVGGLAGSDTQYF
TRBJ1-1	.	TRBV11-2	.	TGTGCCAGCAGCCCCGCGGCGGGGGGAACTGAAGCTTTCTTT	CASSPAAGGTEAFF
TRBJ1-2	.	TRBV5-1	.	TGCGCCAGCAGCCCCAACTTAGACTATGGCTACACCTTC	CASSPNLDYGYTF
TRBJ2-6	.	TRBV5-1	TRBD1	TGCGCCAGCAGCTTGGTTACAGGGGGCGGTTCTGGGGCCAACGTCCTGACTTTC	CASSLVTGGGSGANVLTF
TRBJ1-4	once	TRBV9	.	TGTGCCAGCAGCCGAGGCAGTCAGCCCCCGTCAACTAATGAAAAACTGTTTTTT	CASSRGSQPPSTNEKLFF
TRBJ2-7	.	TRBV10-1	TRBD1	TGCGCCAGCAGCAGGGGGACAGGGGTAAACGAGCAGTACTTC	CASSRGTGVNEQYF
TRBJ2-1	.	TRBV7-2	TRBD2	TGTGCCAGCAGCTTAGCGCCCGGACTAGCGGGTTCGAATGAGCAGTTCTTC	CASSLAPGLAGSNEQFF
TRBJ2-2	.	TRBV9	.	TGTGCCAGCACCGTTGGGGTACAGGGAAGCGGGGAGCTGTTTTTT	CASTVGVQGSGELFF
TRBJ2-7	once	TRBV2	TRBD2	TGTGCCAGCAGTCTACTAGCGGGAGCCGGAGGGGAGCAGTACTTC	CASSLLAGAGGEQYF
TRBJ1-1	.	TRBV3-1/TRBV3-2	TRBD1	TGTGCCAGCAGCCAAGCTACAGGGGCCACTGAAGCTTTCTTT	CASSQATGATEAFF
TRBJ2-3	.	TRBV7-2	TRBD2	TGTGCCAGCAGCTCCCAGGAGGCGGGGGCAGATACGCAGTATTTT	CASSSQEAGADTQYF
TRBJ2-7	.	TRBV19	.	TGTGCCAGTAGTACTGGACAGAACGGCTACGAGCAGTACTTC	CASSTGQNGYEQYF
TRBJ1-2	.	TRBV28	.	TGTGCCAGCAGTTTAACCCAAGGGGCAAGAGGCTACACCTTC	CASSLTQGARGYTF
TRBJ1-4	.	TRBV2	.	TGTGCCACCTCGGGGGGGGCGGCTAATGAAAAACTGTTTTTT	CATSGGAANEKLFF
TRBJ2-7	.	TRBV27	TRBD2	TGTGCCAGCAGTTTTGGCGGGAGTACCTACGAGCAGTACTTC	CASSFGGSTYEQYF
TRBJ2-3	.	TRBV5-1	TRBD1	TGCGCCAGCAGCTTGGGACAGGGGTCCACAGATACGCAGTATTTT	CASSLGQGSTDTQYF
TRBJ1-2	.	TRBV6-5	.	TGTGCCAGCGGGTACCGACAGGCCGTTTATGGCTACACCTTC	CASGYRQAVYGYTF
TRBJ2-7	.	TRBV4-3	.	TGCGCCAGCAGCCAAGTCGTCGGCCGGGAGCAGTACTTC	CASSQVVGREQYF
TRBJ2-3	.	TRBV7-9	TRBD2	TGTGCCAGCAGCTTATTCGGGACTAGGCGCGACACAGATACGCAGTATTTT	CASSLFGTRRDTDTQYF
TRBJ1-2	once	TRBV6-1	.	TGTGCCAGCAGTGACCGGGCCAAGGGCGGCTACACCTTC	CASSDRAKGGYTF
TRBJ1-1	.	TRBV19	.	TGTGCCAGTAGTTCTCTGGAGGGGGGCACGTCCCCAGTCACTGAAGCTTTCTTT	CASSSLEGGTSPVTEAFF
TRBJ1-2	.	TRBV5-1	.	TGCGCCAGCAGCCCGGACATAACCCTTAACTATGGCTACACCTTC	CASSPDITLNYGYTF
TRBJ2-7	few	TRBV5-1	TRBD2	TGCGCCAGCAGCTCGGGGAGCGGACTAGCGGCGTTCGAGCAGTACTTC	CASSSGSGLAAFEQYF
TRBJ1-5	.	TRBV6-2/TRBV6-3	.	TGTGCCAGCAGCCCGGTGAGGCCAGGATGGCCCCAGCATTTT	CASSPVRPGWPQHF